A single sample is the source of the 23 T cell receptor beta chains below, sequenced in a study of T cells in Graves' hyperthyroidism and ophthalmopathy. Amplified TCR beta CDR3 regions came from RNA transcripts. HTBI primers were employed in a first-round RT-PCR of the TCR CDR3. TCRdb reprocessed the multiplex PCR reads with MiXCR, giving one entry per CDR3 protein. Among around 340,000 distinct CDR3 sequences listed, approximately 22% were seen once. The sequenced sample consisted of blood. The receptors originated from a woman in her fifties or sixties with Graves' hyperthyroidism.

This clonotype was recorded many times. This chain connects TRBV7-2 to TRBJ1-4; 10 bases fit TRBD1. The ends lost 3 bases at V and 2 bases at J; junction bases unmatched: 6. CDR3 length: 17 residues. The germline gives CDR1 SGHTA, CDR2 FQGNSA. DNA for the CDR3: TGTGCCAGCAGCTTGCGGGGACAGGGGTACACTAATGAAAAACTGTTTTTT. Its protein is CASSLRGQGYTNEKLFF.

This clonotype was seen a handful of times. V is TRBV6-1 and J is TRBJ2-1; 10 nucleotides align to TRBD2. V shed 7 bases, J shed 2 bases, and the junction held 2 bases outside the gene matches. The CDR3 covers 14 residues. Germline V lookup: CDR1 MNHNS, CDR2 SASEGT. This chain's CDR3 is CASKSGGAYNEQFF. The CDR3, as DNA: TGTGCCAGCAAGAGCGGGGGGGCCTACAATGAGCAGTTCTTC.

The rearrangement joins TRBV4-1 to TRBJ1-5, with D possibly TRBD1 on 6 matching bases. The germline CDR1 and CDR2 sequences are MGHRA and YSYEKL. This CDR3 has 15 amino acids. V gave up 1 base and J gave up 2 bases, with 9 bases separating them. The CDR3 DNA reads TGCGCCAGCAGCCAAGGGCACAGGGGCAATCAGCCCCAGCATTTT. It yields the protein CASSQGHRGNQPQHF.

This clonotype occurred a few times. The CDR3 is CATSRERTHEQYF. CDR3 coding DNA: TGTGCCACCAGCAGAGAACGCACCCACGAGCAGTACTTC. This rearrangement joins TRBV15 to TRBJ2-7; D unresolved. V lost 0 bases to trimming and J lost 5 bases, with 8 bases between them. Germline V CDR1 and CDR2: LNHNV, YYDKDF (reference sequence). The CDR3 is 13 amino acids.

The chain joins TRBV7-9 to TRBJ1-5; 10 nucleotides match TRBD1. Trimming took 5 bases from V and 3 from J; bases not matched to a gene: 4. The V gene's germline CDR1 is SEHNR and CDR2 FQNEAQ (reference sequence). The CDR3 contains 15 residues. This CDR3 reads CASSPGTGDNQPQHF. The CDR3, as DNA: TGTGCCAGCAGCCCCGGGACAGGGGACAATCAGCCCCAGCATTTT.

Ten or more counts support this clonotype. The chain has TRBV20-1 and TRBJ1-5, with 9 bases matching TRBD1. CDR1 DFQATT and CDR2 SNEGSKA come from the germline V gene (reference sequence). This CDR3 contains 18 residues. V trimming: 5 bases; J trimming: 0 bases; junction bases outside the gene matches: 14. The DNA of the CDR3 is TGCAGTGCTGGCGATTCGGGACAGGGACATTATAGCAATCAGCCCCAGCATTTT. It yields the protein CSAGDSGQGHYSNQPQHF.

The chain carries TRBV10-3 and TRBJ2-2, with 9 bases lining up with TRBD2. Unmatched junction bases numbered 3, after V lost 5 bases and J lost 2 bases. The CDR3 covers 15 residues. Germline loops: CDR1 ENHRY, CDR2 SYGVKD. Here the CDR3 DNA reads TGTGCCATCAGTCGACTAGCGGCTAACACCGGGGAGCTGTTTTTT. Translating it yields CAISRLAANTGELFF.

CDR3 nucleotide sequence: TGCAGCTTAAGCGGGAGAGGGGCGTACAATGAGCAGTTCTTC. This translates into CSLSGRGAYNEQFF. The chain links TRBV20-1 to TRBJ2-1; 8 nucleotides align to TRBD2. Germline V gives CDR1 DFQATT, CDR2 SNEGSKA (reference sequence). The CDR3 loop spans 14 amino acids.

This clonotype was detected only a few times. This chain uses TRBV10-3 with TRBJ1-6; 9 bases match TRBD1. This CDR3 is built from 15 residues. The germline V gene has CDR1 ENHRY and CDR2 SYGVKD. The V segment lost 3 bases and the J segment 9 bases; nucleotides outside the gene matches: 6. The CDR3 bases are TGTGCCATCAGTGACTCACAGGGGGCAGGTTCACCCCTCCACTTT. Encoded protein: CAISDSQGAGSPLHF.

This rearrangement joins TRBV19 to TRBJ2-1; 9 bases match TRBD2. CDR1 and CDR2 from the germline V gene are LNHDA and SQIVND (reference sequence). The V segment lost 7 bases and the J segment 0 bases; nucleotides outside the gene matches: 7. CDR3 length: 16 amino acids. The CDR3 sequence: CASTLRSGSSYNEQFF. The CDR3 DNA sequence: TGTGCCAGTACCCTTCGTAGCGGGAGCTCCTACAATGAGCAGTTCTTC.

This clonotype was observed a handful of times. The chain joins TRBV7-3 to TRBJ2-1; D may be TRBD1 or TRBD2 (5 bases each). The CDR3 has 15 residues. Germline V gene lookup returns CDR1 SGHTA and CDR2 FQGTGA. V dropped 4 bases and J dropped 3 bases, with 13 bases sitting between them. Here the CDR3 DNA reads TGTGCCAGCAGCTCTTCCGGGACGATCTACAATGAGCAGTTCTTC. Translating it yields CASSSSGTIYNEQFF.

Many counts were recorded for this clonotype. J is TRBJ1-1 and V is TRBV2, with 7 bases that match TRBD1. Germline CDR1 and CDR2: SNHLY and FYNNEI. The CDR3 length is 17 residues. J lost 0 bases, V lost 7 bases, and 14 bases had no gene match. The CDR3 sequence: CASNIPRTGGMNTEAFF. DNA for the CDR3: TGTGCCAGCAACATACCTCGGACAGGCGGGATGAACACTGAAGCTTTCTTT.

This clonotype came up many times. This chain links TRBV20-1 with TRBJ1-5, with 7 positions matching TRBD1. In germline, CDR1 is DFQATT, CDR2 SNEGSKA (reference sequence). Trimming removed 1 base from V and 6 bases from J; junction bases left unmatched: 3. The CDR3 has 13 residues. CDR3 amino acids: CSARGDRVQPQHF. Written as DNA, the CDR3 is TGCAGTGCTAGAGGAGACAGGGTTCAGCCCCAGCATTTT.

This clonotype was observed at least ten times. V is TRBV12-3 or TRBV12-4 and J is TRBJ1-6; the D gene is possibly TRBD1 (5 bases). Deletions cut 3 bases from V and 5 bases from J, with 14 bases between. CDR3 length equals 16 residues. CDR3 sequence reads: CASSFRYGGDNSPLHF. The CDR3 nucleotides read TGTGCCAGCAGTTTCAGATATGGGGGTGATAATTCACCCCTCCACTTT.

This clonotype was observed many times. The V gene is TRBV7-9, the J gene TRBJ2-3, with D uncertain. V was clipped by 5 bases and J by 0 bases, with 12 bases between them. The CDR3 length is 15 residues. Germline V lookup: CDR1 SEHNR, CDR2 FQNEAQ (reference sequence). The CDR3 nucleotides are TGTGCCAGCAGCGAACCCGCAGCTAGCACAGATACGCAGTATTTT. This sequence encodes CASSEPAASTDTQYF.

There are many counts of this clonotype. CDR3 protein: CASSFDDRGTYGYTF. The CDR3 coding sequence is TGTGCCAGCAGTTTTGACGACAGGGGAACGTATGGCTACACCTTC. The V call is TRBV12-3 or TRBV12-4, the J call TRBJ1-2, with TRBD1 matching 8 bases. J gave up 5 bases and V 3 bases, and 8 bases lay outside the gene matches. This CDR3 is 15 amino acids long.

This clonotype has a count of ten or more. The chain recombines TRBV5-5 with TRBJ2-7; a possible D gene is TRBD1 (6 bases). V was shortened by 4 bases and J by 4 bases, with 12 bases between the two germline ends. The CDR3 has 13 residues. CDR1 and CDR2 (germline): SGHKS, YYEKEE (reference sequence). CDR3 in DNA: TGTGCCAGCAGCCTCAGGGGTGGATACGAGCAGTACTTC. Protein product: CASSLRGGYEQYF.

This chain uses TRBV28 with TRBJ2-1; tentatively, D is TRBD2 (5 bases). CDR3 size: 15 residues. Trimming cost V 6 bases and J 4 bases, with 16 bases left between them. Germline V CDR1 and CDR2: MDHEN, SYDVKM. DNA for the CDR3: TGTGCCAGCAGCTTAGCGATTAGCGATTACAATGAGCAGTTCTTC. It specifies CASSLAISDYNEQFF.

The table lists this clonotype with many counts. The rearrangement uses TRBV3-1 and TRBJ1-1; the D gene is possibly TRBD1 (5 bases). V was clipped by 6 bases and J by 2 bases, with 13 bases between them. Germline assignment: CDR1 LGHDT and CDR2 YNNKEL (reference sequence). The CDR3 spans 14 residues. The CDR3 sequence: CASSLRTPNTEAFF. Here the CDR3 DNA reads TGTGCCAGCAGTTTAAGGACACCCAACACTGAAGCTTTCTTT.

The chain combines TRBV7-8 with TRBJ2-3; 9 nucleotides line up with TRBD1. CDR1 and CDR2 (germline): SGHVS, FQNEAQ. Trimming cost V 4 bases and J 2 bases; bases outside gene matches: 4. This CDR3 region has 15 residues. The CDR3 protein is CASSSGQGHTDTQYF. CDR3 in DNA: TGTGCCAGCAGCTCGGGACAGGGCCACACAGATACGCAGTATTTT.

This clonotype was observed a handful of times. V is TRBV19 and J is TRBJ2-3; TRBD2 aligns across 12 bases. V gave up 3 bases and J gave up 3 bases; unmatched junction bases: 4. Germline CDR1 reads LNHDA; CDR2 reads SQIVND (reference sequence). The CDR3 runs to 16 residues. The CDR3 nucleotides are TGTGCCAGTAGTATGACTAGCGGGGGAGGAACAGATACGCAGTATTTT. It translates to CASSMTSGGGTDTQYF.

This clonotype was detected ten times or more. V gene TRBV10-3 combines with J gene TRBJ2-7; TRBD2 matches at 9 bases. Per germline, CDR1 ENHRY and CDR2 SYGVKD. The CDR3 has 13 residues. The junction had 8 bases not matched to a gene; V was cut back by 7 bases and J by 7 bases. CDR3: CAIMDSGRGEQYF. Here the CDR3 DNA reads TGTGCCATCATGGATAGCGGGAGAGGTGAGCAGTACTTC.

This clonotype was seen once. The CDR3 protein is CASSLYRDPIPIIRYNYGYTF. The CDR3 DNA reads TGCGCCAGCAGCTTATACAGGGACCCGATACCCATCATACGATACAACTATGGCTACACCTTC. V gene TRBV5-1 combines with J gene TRBJ1-2, with TRBD1 as a possible D gene (6 bases). This CDR3 is 21 amino acids long. Germline CDR1 reads SGHRS; CDR2 reads YFSETQ. Trimming shortened V by 2 bases and J by 2 bases, and 31 bases separated the two germline ends.